Each of the 21 T cell receptor beta chains below was sequenced from the same sample in a study of blood T cell repertoires in COVID-19. The protocol was immunoSEQ multiplex PCR, while the TCRdb copy is restricted to in-frame clones and leaves out a portion. The table has approximately 450,000 clones, 70% to 90% seen once. Sequencing input: PBMCs or T cells enriched from blood (not recorded which). All receptors come from a young woman with acute COVID-19.

This chain uses TRBV2 with TRBJ2-1; no clear D. This CDR3 has 15 amino acids. Between the trimmed V and J ends, which lost 2 bases and 0 bases, there was a span of 8 bases. Germline V gene lookup returns CDR1 SNHLY and CDR2 FYNNEI. DNA of the CDR3: TGTGCCAGCAGTGAATTTCCTCTCTCCTACAATGAGCAGTTCTTC. Translation gives CASSEFPLSYNEQFF. Full variable domain (rest looked up from reference TRBV2 and TRBJ2-1): EPEVTQTPSHQVTQMGQEVILRCVPISNHLYFYWYRQILGQKVEFLVSFYNNEISEKSEIFDDQFSVERPDGSNFTLKIRSTKLEDSAMYFCASSEFPLSYNEQFFGPGTRLTVL.

This clone was seen a few times. The rearrangement joins TRBV11-2 to TRBJ2-5, with a tentative D call TRBD1 (6 bases). Deletions cut 5 bases from V and 0 bases from J, with 10 bases between. This CDR3 spans 14 amino acids. CDR1 and CDR2 (germline): SGHAT, FQNNGV. The CDR3 coding sequence is TGTGCCAGCAGCCCCGGACAGAACCAAGAGACCCAGTACTTC. It is translated as CASSPGQNQETQYF.

This rearrangement joins TRBV2 to TRBJ1-5, with D hard to call. The germline CDR1 and CDR2 sequences are SNHLY and FYNNEI. This CDR3 has 14 residues. V dropped 7 bases and J dropped 4 bases, with 14 bases sitting between them. CDR3 loop: CASKDLPGNQPQHF. As DNA, the CDR3 is TGTGCCAGCAAAGACCTACCGGGAAATCAGCCCCAGCATTTT.

The chain has TRBV12-3 or TRBV12-4 and TRBJ2-7, with 8 bases that match TRBD1. V shed 8 bases, J shed 3 bases, and the junction held 3 bases outside the gene matches. CDR3 length equals 12 residues. CDR3 sequence: CASGDRGYEQYF. The CDR3, as DNA: TGTGCCAGCGGCGACAGGGGCTACGAGCAGTACTTC.

The rearrangement links TRBV9 to TRBJ2-7, with 11 bases that match TRBD2. This CDR3 spans 17 amino acids. Germline V gene lookup returns CDR1 SGDLS and CDR2 YYNGEE. Unmatched junction bases numbered 11, after V lost 2 bases and J lost 4 bases. The CDR3 bases are TGTGCCAGCAGCGTGGCCCCTACTAGCGGGGGAAAATACGAGCAGTACTTC. Protein product: CASSVAPTSGGKYEQYF.

In regard to this clone: Other DNA sequences from this sample encode an identical CDR3 as well. The chain links TRBV6-1 to TRBJ2-2; possibly TRBD2 for D (5 bases). V was shortened by 2 bases and J by 1 base, with 5 bases between the two germline ends. The CDR3 spans 14 residues. Germline values: CDR1 MNHNS, CDR2 SASEGT. The CDR3 sequence is CASSERGNTGELFF. The CDR3 DNA reads as TGTGCCAGCAGTGAACGGGGGAACACCGGGGAGCTGTTTTTT.

This chain links TRBV28 with TRBJ2-5, with TRBD2 matching over 9 bases. This CDR3 is 17 amino acids long. After removal of 7 bases from V and 4 bases from J, the junction contained 16 bases not matched to a gene. Germline values: CDR1 MDHEN, CDR2 SYDVKM. The CDR3 is CASTLAAGGRASETQYF. The CDR3 DNA sequence: TGTGCCAGCACCCTTGCGGCTGGCGGGAGGGCCTCAGAGACCCAGTACTTC.

The chain has TRBV19 and TRBJ2-7, with TRBD1 matching over 9 bases. The trim removed 3 bases at V and 1 base at J, leaving 1 base unmatched. CDR3 length equals 14 residues. Germline CDR1 LNHDA, CDR2 SQIVND (reference sequence). The CDR3 region has the DNA TGTGCCAGTAGTATGGGGACAGGGTCCTACGAGCAGTACTTC. Translating gives CASSMGTGSYEQYF.

The chain has TRBV19 and TRBJ1-2; 8 bases are a match to TRBD1. The CDR3 consists of 15 residues. The germline CDR1 and CDR2 sequences are LNHDA and SQIVND (reference sequence). V lost 4 bases and J lost 3; bases outside the gene matches: 7. This chain's CDR3 is CASSTTGGGDYGYTF. DNA for the CDR3: TGTGCCAGTAGTACCACAGGGGGAGGCGACTATGGCTACACCTTC.

The chain carries TRBV28 and TRBJ2-3; D call uncertain. The CDR3 runs 16 residues. V was cut by 1 base and J by 1 base, with 12 bases left in between. CDR1 and CDR2 from the germline V gene are MDHEN and SYDVKM. CDR3 amino acids: CASSLLAGLRTDTQYF. CDR3 nucleotides: TGTGCCAGCAGTTTATTAGCCGGCCTACGCACAGATACGCAGTATTTT.

The chain has TRBV19 and TRBJ1-5; 11 nucleotides agree with TRBD1. Germline CDR1 and CDR2: LNHDA and SQIVND (reference sequence). V shed 3 bases, J shed 3 bases, and the junction held 16 bases outside the gene matches. The CDR3 has 20 amino acids. CDR3 sequence: CASSMQLDRGLWSNNQPQHF. CDR3 nucleotide sequence: TGTGCCAGTAGTATGCAATTGGACAGGGGGCTCTGGTCTAACAATCAGCCCCAGCATTTT.

Here the CDR3 reads CASSFLPGRDPLSTDTQYF. As DNA, the CDR3 is TGTGCCAGCAGCTTTTTACCAGGGCGAGATCCCCTTAGCACAGATACGCAGTATTTT. V is TRBV7-9 and J is TRBJ2-3; TRBD1 might be the D (5 bases). V was pared by 3 bases and J by 0 bases, with 22 bases between. Germline CDR1 is SEHNR and CDR2 is FQNEAQ (reference sequence). CDR3 length: 19 residues.

CDR3 bases: TGTGCCAGCAGCTTAGTGACCCACAGTCCGGCGGGGGAGCAGTACTTC. Amino acids: CASSLVTHSPAGEQYF. The chain links TRBV7-2 to TRBJ2-7, with a possible D match to TRBD2 (6 bases). The V gene's germline CDR1 is SGHTA and CDR2 FQGNSA. The CDR3 runs 16 residues. Trimming took off 1 base at V and 7 bases at J, with 20 bases between the two ends.

The chain recombines TRBV9 with TRBJ2-3; D not resolved. Germline CDR1 is SGDLS and CDR2 is YYNGEE. This CDR3 region has 17 residues. Deletions cut 0 bases from V and 0 bases from J, with 14 bases between. The CDR3 here is CASSVDARPGSTDTQYF. The DNA of the CDR3 is TGTGCCAGCAGCGTAGATGCCAGGCCTGGGAGCACAGATACGCAGTATTTT.

The chain carries TRBV6-2 or TRBV6-3 and TRBJ2-1; 8 bases match TRBD2. Germline CDR1 reads MNHEY; CDR2 reads SVGEGT. Germline trimming cut 1 base from V and 4 bases from J; bases unmatched to any gene: 6. CDR3 size: 16 residues. Here the CDR3 DNA reads TGTGCCAGCAGTTACTTGCAGCGGGGGCCGTACAATGAGCAGTTCTTC. Translation gives CASSYLQRGPYNEQFF.

The rearrangement links TRBV30 to TRBJ1-1; D is unresolved. The CDR3 spans 12 residues. Germline CDR1 is GTSNPN and CDR2 is SVGIG (reference sequence). V dropped 2 bases and J dropped 4 bases, with 8 bases sitting between them. In DNA form, the CDR3 reads TGTGCCTGGAGTCGGGTAGGCACTGAAGCTTTCTTT. Translated: CAWSRVGTEAFF.

Of note for this clone: One end of the junction does not line up with germline, which may come from a read error. The CDR3 coding sequence is TGTGCCAGCAGCTTAGGACAGAGTATCCTCTTC. This codes for CASSLGQSILF. The chain joins TRBV11-2 to TRBJ2-1; maybe TRBD1 (5 bases). Looked up from germline, CDR1 is SGHAT and CDR2 is FQNNGV. The CDR3 extends over 11 amino acids.

This chain connects TRBV13 to TRBJ2-4, with D tentatively TRBD2 (5 bases). This CDR3 spans 16 amino acids. Germline CDR1 and CDR2: PRHDT and FYEKMQ (reference sequence). V lost 3 bases to trimming and J lost 0 bases, with 12 bases between them. The CDR3 DNA reads as TGTGCCAGCAGCTTGGGGAGAGGGCTAGCCAAAAACATTCAGTACTTC. This gives the protein CASSLGRGLAKNIQYF.

The chain combines TRBV11-2 with TRBJ2-3, with D perhaps matching TRBD2 (5 bases). The germline V and J ends were trimmed by 5 bases and 4 bases, with 10 bases remaining between them. The CDR3 spans 13 residues. In germline, CDR1 is SGHAT, CDR2 FQNNGV. The CDR3 DNA sequence: TGTGCCAGCAGCCGGTCGAGGGCAGATACGCAGTATTTT. It specifies CASSRSRADTQYF. The whole variable domain, filled in from reference TRBV11-2 and TRBJ2-3, reads EAGVAQSPRYKIIEKRQSVAFWCNPISGHATLYWYQQILGQGPKLLIQFQNNGVVDDSQLPKDRFSAERLKGVDSTLKIQPAKLEDSAVYLCASSRSRADTQYFGPGTRLTVL.

The chain is built from TRBV6-4 and TRBJ2-3; possibly TRBD1 for D (6 bases). Deletions cut 3 bases from V and 3 bases from J, with 7 bases between. The CDR3 extends over 13 amino acids. Germline V gene data show CDR1 as MRHNA and CDR2 as SNTAGT. The CDR3 sequence is CASSEQGTDTQYF. CDR3 nucleotides: TGTGCCAGCAGTGAACAGGGAACAGATACGCAGTATTTT.

The chain is built from TRBV2 and TRBJ2-3, with 12 bases identical to TRBD2. This CDR3 region has 14 residues. Trimming at V came to 5 bases and at J to 3 bases, leaving 0 bases not matched to a gene. Germline V gives CDR1 SNHLY, CDR2 FYNNEI. The CDR3 DNA follows: TGTGCCAGCAGTCTAGCGGGGGGGACAGATACGCAGTATTTT. It specifies CASSLAGGTDTQYF.